The clone carrying this TCR beta chain showed up just once. These data originate in a study of shared T cell receptors in the human thymus. Germline values: CDR1 SGHDN, CDR2 FVKESK. V lost 4 bases, J lost 4 bases, and 10 bases lay in between. This CDR3 is built from 13 residues. The data were produced by immunoSEQ multiplex PCR, yet TCRdb's version contains in-frame clones alone and is incomplete. The repertoire includes 700,000 or so clones, roughly 88% of them detected once, and over 0.008% sits in the top ten. These sequences were also reported in another study, on human thymus T cells. That report notes: V and J gene usage appeared biased in thymic and blood repertoires. What related research reported was that thymic repertoires overlapped highly among unrelated individuals.

This chain joins TRBV14 and TRBJ1-1; D is undetermined. The sequence derives from a girl under three years old with a congenital heart defect. The sample comprised thymocytes. This chain's CDR3 is CASSRAAGTEAFF. The CDR3 coding sequence is TGTGCCAGCAGCCGAGCAGCGGGCACTGAAGCTTTCTTT.